One and the same sample provided the 8 T cell receptor beta chains below, sequenced in a study of T cell responses to AZD1222 COVID-19 vaccine. Sequencing was performed with immunoSEQ multiplex PCR; in TCRdb, only in-frame clones are kept and a portion is missing. The sample carries about 220,000 clones, 93% recorded once. Material: peripheral blood, obtained on day 0 of MenACWY control vaccination. The receptors come from an adult in good health.

Only one count was recorded for this clone. The chain employs TRBV30 and TRBJ2-6, with D maybe TRBD2 (6 bases). The CDR3 length is 15 residues. The V and J ends lost 2 bases and 5 bases respectively, with 13 bases between them. Germline V CDR1 and CDR2: GTSNPN, SVGIG (reference sequence). The CDR3 is CAWSWRGSRANVLTF. CDR3 nucleotides: TGTGCCTGGAGTTGGAGGGGATCTAGGGCCAACGTCCTGACTTTC. The full variable domain, rest sourced from reference TRBV30 and TRBJ2-6, is SQTIHQWPATLVQPVGSPLSLECTVEGTSNPNLYWYRQAAGRGLQLLFYSVGIGQISSEVPQNLSASRPQDRQFILSSKKLLLSDSGFYLCAWSWRGSRANVLTFGAGSRLTVL.

J is TRBJ2-3 and V is TRBV4-3, with TRBD2 identical over 14 bases. This CDR3 region has 17 residues. The germline V gene encodes CDR1 LGHNA and CDR2 YSLEER. V gave up 5 bases and J gave up 2 bases; unmatched junction bases: 6. DNA of the CDR3: TGCGCCAGCAGCTTAGGACTAGCGGGGGGAATCACAGATACGCAGTATTTT. This gives the protein CASSLGLAGGITDTQYF.

This sequence joins TRBV18 and TRBJ1-1; TRBD1 agrees at 9 bases. Trimming at V came to 6 bases and at J to 0 bases, leaving 2 bases not matched to a gene. The CDR3 is 14 residues long. Germline-derived CDR1 and CDR2 are KGHSH and LQKENI. CDR3 bases: TGTGCCAGCTCCCGGGACAGGGTGAACACTGAAGCTTTCTTT. Encoded protein: CASSRDRVNTEAFF. The full variable domain, rest sourced from reference TRBV18 and TRBJ1-1, is NAGVMQNPRHLVRRRGQEARLRCSPMKGHSHVYWYRQLPEEGLKFMVYLQKENIIDESGMPKERFSAEFPKEGPSILRIQQVVRGDSAAYFCASSRDRVNTEAFFGQGTRLTVV.

About this clone: In the same sample, other DNA sequences code for this CDR3. The chain carries TRBV7-9 and TRBJ1-4; TRBD1 agrees at 9 bases. Germline CDR1 is SEHNR and CDR2 is FQNEAQ (reference sequence). CDR3 length equals 14 residues. Trimming took 5 bases from V and 8 from J; bases not matched to a gene: 6. CDR3 region: CASSPGQGGEKLFF. CDR3 DNA: TGTGCCAGCAGCCCGGGACAGGGTGGCGAAAAACTGTTTTTT.

The CDR3 DNA reads TGTGCCAGCAGCCAAACACAGGGTGAGAATGAAAAACTGTTTTTT. Its translation is CASSQTQGENEKLFF. This rearrangement joins TRBV4-2 to TRBJ1-4, with D possibly TRBD1 on 6 matching bases. This CDR3 spans 15 amino acids. CDR1 and CDR2 (germline): LGHNA, YNFKEQ. Trimming removed 2 bases from V and 5 bases from J, with 12 bases in between.

The chain employs TRBV6-6 and TRBJ1-1; D not resolved. The germline V and J ends were trimmed by 7 bases and 2 bases, with 8 bases remaining between them. Germline V gene sequence: CDR1 MNHNY, CDR2 SVGAGI (reference sequence). The CDR3 length is 12 residues. The CDR3 region is CASTVVNTEAFF. The CDR3 nucleotides are TGTGCCAGCACCGTAGTAAACACTGAAGCTTTCTTT.

The rearrangement links TRBV3-1 (or the pseudogene TRBV3-2) to TRBJ2-5, with D possibly matching TRBD2 (6 bases). V was pared by 1 base and J by 3 bases, with 12 bases between. Per germline, CDR1 LGHDT and CDR2 YNNKEL (reference sequence). This CDR3 is built from 15 residues. CDR3 sequence (DNA): TGTGCCAGCAGCCAAGGACGTTGGGAGGAAGAGACCCAGTACTTC. Residues: CASSQGRWEEETQYF.

The gene calls are TRBV29-1 and TRBJ2-7; 9 nucleotides agree with TRBD1. Trimming took 6 bases from V and 2 from J; bases not matched to a gene: 8. CDR3 size: 14 residues. Germline V CDR1 and CDR2: SQVTM, ANQGSEA. The DNA of the CDR3 is TGCAGCGTCCAACGGGGACAGGGACCCTACGAGCAGTACTTC. Translation gives CSVQRGQGPYEQYF.